The 27 T cell receptor beta chains below were found in one sample sequenced in a study of PD-L1 blockade in urothelial cancer. Sequencing used immunoSEQ multiplex PCR; TCRdb keeps in-frame clones, though not all of them. The table lists 55,000 to 70,000 clones, roughly 84% of them singletons. Sample: PBMCs, taken around atezolizumab (anti-PD-L1) treatment. These receptors originate from a man in his fifties with urothelial cancer.

The count of this clone is one. The genes are TRBV5-5 and TRBJ2-2; tentative D call: TRBD2 (5 bases). With 5 bases removed from V and 5 bases from J, the gap between germline ends came to 7 bases. This CDR3 region has 12 residues. The V gene's germline CDR1 is SGHKS and CDR2 YYEKEE (reference sequence). CDR3 bases: TGTGCCAGCAGGTGGGAGACCGGGGAGCTGTTTTTT. This sequence encodes CASRWETGELFF.

The rearrangement uses TRBV10-2 and TRBJ2-3, with 11 bases that match TRBD2. This CDR3 has 16 amino acids. The V and J ends lost 3 bases and 1 base, in that order; junction bases with no gene match: 3. The germline CDR1 and CDR2 sequences are WSHSY and SAAADI. In DNA form, the CDR3 reads TGCGCCAGCAGTGACCGGGGACTAGCGGGCACAGATACGCAGTATTTT. Its protein product is CASSDRGLAGTDTQYF.

This chain connects TRBV5-1 to TRBJ2-5; 10 positions agree with TRBD2. Per the germline V gene, CDR1 is SGHRS and CDR2 is YFSETQ. J gave up 1 base and V 6 bases, and 6 bases lay outside the gene matches. CDR3 size: 15 residues. In nucleotides, the CDR3 is TGCGCCAGCACCCCCAGCGGGAGGGCCCAAGAGACCCAGTACTTC. Encoded protein: CASTPSGRAQETQYF.

This sequence joins TRBV4-2 and TRBJ2-3, with D possibly being TRBD2 (7 bases). The CDR3 is 16 residues long. Trimming left V 1 base short and J 5 bases short, with 16 bases between. Germline CDR1 reads LGHNA; CDR2 reads YNFKEQ. CDR3 bases: TGTGCCAGCAGCCAAGCCCTAGCGGAGGGGGGAGATACGCAGTATTTT. Its translation is CASSQALAEGGDTQYF.

Within the sample, this clone is medium-sized (0.01 to 0.1%). The chain is built from TRBV19 and TRBJ1-4; 9 bases line up with TRBD1. Germline CDR1 is LNHDA and CDR2 is SQIVND (reference sequence). The V gene end was trimmed by 5 bases and the J gene end by 8 bases; junction bases not matched to a gene: 12. This CDR3 is built from 16 residues. The CDR3 region is CASSVGTGTGNEKLFF. DNA of the CDR3: TGTGCCAGTAGTGTCGGGACAGGGACTGGAAACGAAAAACTGTTTTTT.

The J gene is TRBJ1-2, the V gene TRBV10-1; unclear D gene. The germline V gene has CDR1 WNHNN and CDR2 SYGVQD (reference sequence). There are 13 residues in the CDR3. Trimming removed 2 bases from V and 0 bases from J, with 4 bases in between. CDR3 sequence reads: CASSENTNYGYTF. The DNA of the CDR3 is TGCGCCAGCAGTGAGAATACTAACTATGGCTACACCTTC.

The V call is TRBV2, the J call TRBJ2-2; 11 bases are shared with TRBD1. In germline, CDR1 is SNHLY, CDR2 FYNNEI. This CDR3 region has 14 residues. Trimming took 8 bases from V and 7 from J; bases not matched to a gene: 6. The CDR3 loop is CASAGQGAIGELFF. In nucleotides, the CDR3 is TGTGCCAGCGCCGGACAGGGGGCTATCGGGGAGCTGTTTTTT.

This clone rates as medium-sized. The rearrangement links TRBV7-9 to TRBJ1-1; a weak D match, TRBD1 (5 bases). This CDR3 has 15 residues. The germline V gene has CDR1 SEHNR and CDR2 FQNEAQ (reference sequence). V gave up 4 bases and J gave up 0 bases, with 12 bases separating them. The CDR3 loop reads CASSWGGDMNTEAFF. The DNA of the CDR3 is TGTGCCAGCAGCTGGGGGGGAGACATGAACACTGAAGCTTTCTTT.

The V and J genes are TRBV6-1 and TRBJ1-2; D is undetermined. Trimming cost V 1 base and J 2 bases, with 8 bases left between them. The CDR3 length is 14 residues. Germline loops: CDR1 MNHNS, CDR2 SASEGT. The CDR3 region has the DNA TGTGCCAGCAGTGAAGAGCACAGAAACTATGGCTACACCTTC. This codes for CASSEEHRNYGYTF.

This clone was seen only a few times. CDR3 amino acids: CAISDPISGSYNEQFF. The CDR3 DNA reads TGTGCCATCAGTGACCCGATTAGCGGGAGTTACAATGAGCAGTTCTTC. J is TRBJ2-1 and V is TRBV10-3; 9 bases match TRBD2. The junction had 7 bases not matched to a gene; V was cut back by 3 bases and J by 4 bases. The germline CDR1 and CDR2 sequences are ENHRY and SYGVKD. The CDR3 length is 16 residues.

This rearrangement joins TRBV5-4 to TRBJ1-5; weak D call: TRBD1 (6 bases). Per germline, CDR1 SGHNT and CDR2 YYREEE (reference sequence). The CDR3 is 14 amino acids. Trimming left V 0 bases short and J 4 bases short, with 8 bases between. The CDR3 sequence: CASSLDRENQPQHF. CDR3 bases: TGTGCCAGCAGCTTGGACAGGGAGAATCAGCCCCAGCATTTT.

The gene calls are TRBV5-1 and TRBJ2-5; the D gene is possibly TRBD2 (6 bases). The CDR3 is 16 residues long. V lost 4 bases and J 5 bases, leaving 21 bases between the germline ends. CDR1 is SGHRS, CDR2 YFSETQ, per germline. In DNA form, the CDR3 reads TGCGCCAGCAGCCGGGGCCGAGTGGAGGGTAGCGAGACCCAGTACTTC. Its protein product is CASSRGRVEGSETQYF.

The CDR3 sequence: CASSLGLAGPYNEQFF. CDR3 DNA sequence: TGCGCCAGCAGTTTAGGACTAGCGGGCCCTTACAATGAGCAGTTCTTC. This rearrangement joins TRBV10-1 to TRBJ2-1; 11 nucleotides line up with TRBD2. V lost 5 bases to trimming and J lost 4 bases; unmatched junction nucleotides: 7. The CDR3 extends over 16 amino acids. The germline gives CDR1 WNHNN, CDR2 SYGVQD (reference sequence).

This clone is a singleton in its sample. The V and J genes are TRBV9 and TRBJ2-1; 10 nucleotides align to TRBD2. Trimming took 0 bases from V and 6 from J; bases not matched to a gene: 9. The V gene's germline CDR1 is SGDLS and CDR2 YYNGEE. The CDR3 extends over 17 amino acids. CDR3 in amino acids: CASSVGLAGVLSNEQFF. The CDR3 DNA reads as TGTGCCAGCAGCGTAGGCCTAGCGGGAGTCCTTAGCAATGAGCAGTTCTTC. The full variable domain, completed using reference TRBV9 and TRBJ2-1, is DSGVTQTPKHLITATGQRVTLRCSPRSGDLSVYWYQQSLDQGLQFLIQYYNGEERAKGNILERFSAQQFPDLHSELNLSSLELGDSALYFCASSVGLAGVLSNEQFFGPGTRLTVL.

The chain couples TRBV18 to TRBJ2-7; 11 bases agree with TRBD2. V was pared by 5 bases and J by 3 bases, with 3 bases of the junction left unmatched. CDR1 and CDR2 from the germline V gene are KGHSH and LQKENI. The CDR3 is 14 amino acids. CDR3 coding DNA: TGTGCCAGCTCAAGCACTAGCGGGAGCTACGAGCAGTACTTC. Translating it yields CASSSTSGSYEQYF.

This clone occurred once. J is TRBJ1-5 and V is TRBV6-5, with D possibly TRBD1 on 5 matching bases. Germline V gene sequence: CDR1 MNHEY, CDR2 SVGAGI. The CDR3 covers 15 residues. V was clipped by 2 bases and J by 3 bases, with 11 bases between them. CDR3 region: CASSYGRAPNQPQHF. For the CDR3, the DNA is TGTGCCAGCAGTTACGGCAGGGCGCCCAATCAGCCCCAGCATTTT.

V is TRBV7-3 and J is TRBJ2-1; 7 positions agree with TRBD2. Germline trimming cut 5 bases from V and 9 bases from J; bases unmatched to any gene: 16. The CDR3 totals 16 residues. The germline V gene encodes CDR1 SGHTA and CDR2 FQGTGA. The CDR3 nucleotides are TGTGCCAGCAGCCCAACCGGGAGCGGGGCGGTAAGTGAGCAGTTCTTC. It codes for CASSPTGSGAVSEQFF.

V and J are TRBV10-3 and TRBJ1-6, with a tentative D call TRBD1 (6 bases). In germline, CDR1 is ENHRY, CDR2 SYGVKD. Trimming stripped 10 bases from V and 7 bases from J, with 20 bases between. The CDR3 has 15 amino acids. CDR3 coding DNA: TGTGCCACCGGCCTACAGGGTAGAGGAAATTCACCCCTCCACTTT. It specifies CATGLQGRGNSPLHF.

V gene TRBV1 combines with J gene TRBJ2-2; the DNA was not compared with TRBD2, the D call given in the table. TRBV1 is listed as a pseudogene. This CDR3 has 16 residues. The CDR3 is CTSSQEQRTHTGELFF. CDR3 sequence (DNA): TGCACCAGCAGCCAAGAACAGCGGACCCATACCGGGGAGCTGTTTTTT.

With regard to this clone: Its ends do not fully match the called genes, so a read error is possible. V usage is TRBV6-1 and J usage is TRBJ1-6; TRBD1 is a possible D gene (5 bases). This CDR3 comprises 15 residues. Germline CDR1 MNHNS, CDR2 SASEGT. The CDR3 is CASSEGGAGNSPLHF. CDR3 coding DNA: TGTGCCAGCAGCGAAGGTGGGGCAGGGAATTCACCCCTCCACTTT.

The chain couples TRBV11-2 to TRBJ2-7; possible D gene TRBD1, 5 bases. Germline CDR1 SGHAT, CDR2 FQNNGV. CDR3 length: 14 amino acids. The germline V and J ends were trimmed by 1 base and 2 bases, with 9 bases remaining between them. The CDR3 here is CASSLVRGTYEQYF. The DNA of the CDR3 is TGTGCCAGCAGCTTAGTAAGGGGAACCTACGAGCAGTACTTC.

The gene calls are TRBV28 and TRBJ1-2; possibly TRBD1 for D (6 bases). Germline CDR1 MDHEN, CDR2 SYDVKM. The CDR3 spans 12 residues. The V gene lost 5 bases and the J gene lost 8 bases, with 12 bases spanning the gap. CDR3 residues: CASSEQGWGYTF. The CDR3 DNA reads as TGTGCCAGCAGTGAGCAGGGGTGGGGCTACACCTTC.

This chain uses TRBV29-1 with TRBJ2-7, with 14 nucleotides matching TRBD2. The V and J ends lost 6 bases and 4 bases, in that order; junction bases with no gene match: 8. The germline V gene encodes CDR1 SQVTM and CDR2 ANQGSEA. This CDR3 comprises 15 residues. In DNA form, the CDR3 reads TGCAGCGTAGGGACTAGCGGGAGAAATCTGTACGAGCAGTACTTC. The encoded protein is CSVGTSGRNLYEQYF.

This chain links TRBV10-2 with TRBJ1-4, with unresolved D. CDR3 size: 14 residues. V lost 5 bases, J lost 4 bases, and 11 bases lay in between. Germline V CDR1 and CDR2: WSHSY, SAAADI. The CDR3 here is CASSPGGYNEKLFF. CDR3 in DNA: TGCGCCAGCAGTCCCGGCGGATATAATGAAAAACTGTTTTTT.

The V gene is TRBV19, the J gene TRBJ2-7; a possible D gene is TRBD1 (5 bases). Looked up from germline, CDR1 is LNHDA and CDR2 is SQIVND (reference sequence). This CDR3 has 14 residues. V was pared by 7 bases and J by 0 bases, with 13 bases between. CDR3 loop: CASNSRESSYEQYF. CDR3 bases: TGTGCCAGTAATAGCAGGGAAAGCTCCTACGAGCAGTACTTC.

In this sample, this clone turned up a few times. The chain combines TRBV28 with TRBJ2-4; 8 bases are shared with TRBD2. The V and J ends lost 6 bases and 2 bases, in that order; junction bases with no gene match: 9. Per the germline V gene, CDR1 is MDHEN and CDR2 is SYDVKM. The CDR3 is made up of 16 amino acids. In nucleotides, the CDR3 is TGTGCCAGCAGCCCTTGGACTAGCCTAACCAAAAACATTCAGTACTTC. Protein sequence: CASSPWTSLTKNIQYF. Supplemented by reference TRBV28 and TRBJ2-4, the full variable domain reads DVKVTQSSRYLVKRTGEKVFLECVQDMDHENMFWYRQDPGLGLRLIYFSYDVKMKEKGDIPEGYSVSREKKERFSLILESASTNQTSMYLCASSPWTSLTKNIQYFGAGTRLSVL.

The CDR3 DNA reads TGTGCCAGCAGTGAATATACGCGGTATGGCTACACCTTC. As protein: CASSEYTRYGYTF. The chain has TRBV25-1 and TRBJ1-2, with D unclear. CDR1 is MGHDK and CDR2 is SYGVNS in the germline V gene. The CDR3 consists of 13 residues. Trimming pared 0 bases from V and 5 bases from J, leaving 7 bases between.